One sample yielded the 28 T cell receptor beta chains listed below, sequenced in a study of OX40 agonist ivuxolimab in advanced cancers. Clones were sequenced by immunoSEQ multiplex PCR, and TCRdb holds only the in-frame ones, with some missing. This sample has under 15,000 clones; roughly 75% occur once, and the top ten carry around 28%. The material sequenced was CD4+ or CD8+ T cells sorted from blood, taken in a trial of the OX40 agonist ivuxolimab. All receptors derive from an adult with an advanced solid tumor such as melanoma, head and neck, liver or kidney cancer.

The chain links TRBV2 to TRBJ2-1; 9 bases line up with TRBD1. The CDR3 spans 12 residues. V trimming: 8 bases; J trimming: 4 bases; junction bases outside the gene matches: 0. Germline V gene lookup returns CDR1 SNHLY and CDR2 FYNNEI. The CDR3 region is CASGQGYNEQFF. The CDR3 DNA follows: TGTGCCAGCGGACAGGGGTACAATGAGCAGTTCTTC.

V and J are TRBV11-2 and TRBJ2-2, with D possibly matching TRBD2 (6 bases). This CDR3 is 16 amino acids long. Germline assignment: CDR1 SGHAT and CDR2 FQNNGV. With 8 bases removed from V and 1 base from J, the gap between germline ends came to 17 bases. The CDR3 loop is CASPRGGALNTGELFF. The CDR3 nucleotides are TGTGCCAGCCCTAGGGGCGGGGCTCTGAACACCGGGGAGCTGTTTTTT.

The chain links TRBV5-4 to TRBJ2-6; 7 bases are shared with TRBD1. The CDR3 contains 15 residues. V was pared by 3 bases and J by 4 bases, with 4 bases of the junction left unmatched. Germline V gene sequence: CDR1 SGHNT, CDR2 YYREEE (reference sequence). The CDR3, as DNA: TGTGCCAGCAGCTCACAGGGGTTCGGGGCCAACGTCCTGACTTTC. This codes for CASSSQGFGANVLTF. The whole variable domain, remainder taken from reference TRBV5-4 and TRBJ2-6, is ETGVTQSPTHLIKTRGQQVTLRCSSQSGHNTVSWYQQALGQGPQFIFQYYREEENGRGNFPPRFSGLQFPNYSSELNVNALELDDSALYLCASSSQGFGANVLTFGAGSRLTVL.

The rearrangement uses TRBV7-9 and TRBJ2-1, with 9 positions matching TRBD1. The CDR3 is 14 amino acids. Germline CDR1 SEHNR, CDR2 FQNEAQ (reference sequence). With 8 bases clipped from V and 8 bases from J, the junction kept 10 bases outside the gene matches. The CDR3: CASFTGGIYDEQFF. The CDR3 DNA is TGTGCCAGCTTTACAGGGGGCATTTACGATGAGCAGTTCTTC.

The CDR3 sequence is CASRGNEQFF. CDR3 nucleotides: TGTGCCAGCAGGGGGAATGAGCAGTTCTTC. V usage is TRBV2 and J usage is TRBJ2-1; D gene uncertain. Germline loops: CDR1 SNHLY, CDR2 FYNNEI. This CDR3 has 10 residues. The V gene lost 6 bases and the J gene lost 7 bases, with 4 bases spanning the gap.

The J gene is TRBJ1-4, the V gene TRBV28, with 7 bases identical to TRBD1. The CDR3 has 17 amino acids. Germline-derived CDR1 and CDR2 are MDHEN and SYDVKM. The trim removed 2 bases at V and 2 bases at J, leaving 8 bases unmatched. The CDR3 DNA reads TGTGCCAGCAGTTTAGACAGGGTAGGATGGACTAATGAAAAACTGTTTTTT. Residues: CASSLDRVGWTNEKLFF.

This clone was observed a handful of times. The gene calls are TRBV28 and TRBJ1-5, with D possibly matching TRBD1 (5 bases). The germline V gene encodes CDR1 MDHEN and CDR2 SYDVKM. V shed 6 bases and J shed 0 bases, with 15 bases lying between them. The CDR3 runs 16 residues. The CDR3 nucleotides are TGTGCCAGCAGCCGAACCGGGGGTTATAGCAATCAGCCCCAGCATTTT. It translates to CASSRTGGYSNQPQHF.

V usage is TRBV4-3 and J usage is TRBJ2-5; 7 nucleotides align to TRBD2. J was trimmed by 5 bases and V by 3 bases; bases with no gene match: 9. Germline values: CDR1 LGHNA, CDR2 YSLEER. The CDR3 totals 15 residues. The DNA of the CDR3 is TGCGCCAGCAGCCACACGGGGGGAAGTATGGAGACCCAGTACTTC. Residues: CASSHTGGSMETQYF.

The chain is built from TRBV4-1 and TRBJ2-1; weak D call: TRBD1 (6 bases). The V and J ends lost 0 bases and 4 bases respectively, with 10 bases between them. Looked up from germline, CDR1 is MGHRA and CDR2 is YSYEKL. The CDR3 extends over 15 amino acids. The CDR3 region is CASSQDGTLYNEQFF. Here the CDR3 DNA reads TGCGCCAGCAGCCAAGACGGGACATTATACAATGAGCAGTTCTTC.

The chain uses TRBV10-3 and TRBJ2-7; D is possibly TRBD1 (6 bases). CDR3 length: 13 residues. V was pared by 4 bases and J by 7 bases, with 14 bases between. CDR1 is ENHRY and CDR2 is SYGVKD in the germline V gene. CDR3 protein: CAISAPGADEQYF. CDR3 sequence (DNA): TGTGCCATCAGTGCCCCAGGGGCGGATGAGCAGTACTTC.

V usage is TRBV5-4 and J usage is TRBJ1-1, with D possibly matching TRBD1 (6 bases). From germline, CDR1 is SGHNT and CDR2 YYREEE (reference sequence). V lost 4 bases and J 0 bases, leaving 16 bases between the germline ends. The CDR3 loop spans 16 amino acids. The CDR3 DNA follows: TGTGCCAGCAGCACACGAGGGGACACTATGAACACTGAAGCTTTCTTT. Translated: CASSTRGDTMNTEAFF.

This sequence joins TRBV28 and TRBJ1-5; perhaps TRBD1 as D (6 bases). The V end lost 2 bases, the J end lost 1 base, and 15 bases lay between the germline ends. The CDR3 has 17 amino acids. Per germline, CDR1 MDHEN and CDR2 SYDVKM. Here the CDR3 DNA reads TGTGCCAGCAGTTTAATAGTAGGGGGGCGAAGCAATCAGCCCCAGCATTTT. This sequence encodes CASSLIVGGRSNQPQHF.

The V call is TRBV6-1, the J call TRBJ2-7, with D possibly called TRBD1 or TRBD2 (6 bases each). The CDR3 runs to 15 residues. Germline V gives CDR1 MNHNS, CDR2 SASEGT. The V end lost 1 base, the J end lost 0 bases, and 10 bases lay between the germline ends. The CDR3 protein is CASSEVRGASYEQYF. CDR3 nucleotides: TGTGCCAGCAGTGAAGTAAGGGGGGCCTCCTACGAGCAGTACTTC.

The CDR3 DNA follows: TGTGCCAGCAGCTTAGGGACAGGCTACTACGAGCAGTACTTC. Translation gives CASSLGTGYYEQYF. V is TRBV7-8 and J is TRBJ2-7; 7 positions agree with TRBD1. Germline V gene data show CDR1 as SGHVS and CDR2 as FQNEAQ. This CDR3 spans 14 amino acids. V lost 1 base, J lost 3 bases, and 3 bases stayed unmatched. The variable domain in full, with the rest retrieved from reference TRBV7-8 and TRBJ2-7, is GAGVSQSPRYKVAKRGQDVALRCDPISGHVSLFWYQQALGQGPEFLTYFQNEAQLDKSGLPSDRFFAERPEGSVSTLKIQRTQQEDSAVYLCASSLGTGYYEQYFGPGTRLTVT.

This clone was seen more than once but under ten times. This chain links TRBV28 with TRBJ2-7, with D possibly matching TRBD1 (6 bases). This CDR3 contains 14 residues. V was pared by 2 bases and J by 0 bases, with 8 bases between. Germline CDR1 is MDHEN and CDR2 is SYDVKM. CDR3 region: CASSLTGFSYEQYF. The CDR3 nucleotides read TGTGCCAGCAGTTTAACAGGGTTCTCCTACGAGCAGTACTTC.

The CDR3 coding sequence is TGTGCCAGCAGTTCTCTCACAGGACAGGGATACGAGCAGTACTTC. This gives the protein CASSSLTGQGYEQYF. J is TRBJ2-7 and V is TRBV6-6; TRBD1 agrees at 8 bases. The length of the CDR3 is 15 residues. The junction had 9 bases not matched to a gene; V was cut back by 4 bases and J by 4 bases. The germline gives CDR1 MNHNY, CDR2 SVGAGI (reference sequence).

V is TRBV5-6 and J is TRBJ2-3; no definite D call. V was pared by 2 bases and J by 1 base, with 11 bases between. Germline values: CDR1 SGHDT, CDR2 YYEEEE. The CDR3 is 15 amino acids. Written as DNA, the CDR3 is TGTGCCAGCAGCTTCCTAGTGGTCGGCACAGATACGCAGTATTTT. It yields the protein CASSFLVVGTDTQYF. Based on the CDR3 plus reference TRBV5-6 and TRBJ2-3, the full variable domain is DAGVTQSPTHLIKTRGQQVTLRCSPKSGHDTVSWYQQALGQGPQFIFQYYEEEERQRGNFPDRFSGHQFPNYSSELNVNALLLGDSALYLCASSFLVVGTDTQYFGPGTRLTVL.

The CDR3, as DNA: TGTGCCAGCAGCTTAATGGGACAGTTGAGCTACGAGCAGTACTTC. The encoded protein is CASSLMGQLSYEQYF. This rearrangement joins TRBV13 to TRBJ2-7; 7 positions match TRBD1. Losses at the gene ends were 2 bases for V and 3 bases for J; bases not matched to a gene: 7. Per the germline V gene, CDR1 is PRHDT and CDR2 is FYEKMQ (reference sequence). This CDR3 contains 15 residues.

This clone came up a few times. The V gene is TRBV29-1, the J gene TRBJ1-1; D not resolved. Germline CDR1 reads SQVTM; CDR2 reads ANQGSEA. The V and J ends lost 5 bases and 2 bases respectively, with 6 bases between them. There are 11 residues in the CDR3. The CDR3, as DNA: TGCAGCGTTCCCCTTAACACTGAAGCTTTCTTT. Amino acids: CSVPLNTEAFF.

This clone was seen only a few times. The chain is built from TRBV5-4 and TRBJ1-1; D possibly corresponds to TRBD1 (6 bases). The CDR3 totals 14 residues. The germline V gene encodes CDR1 SGHNT and CDR2 YYREEE (reference sequence). Trimming cost V 3 bases and J 0 bases, with 9 bases left between them. In DNA, the CDR3 is TGTGCCAGCAGCTGGGACACGGTGAACACTGAAGCTTTCTTT. It yields the protein CASSWDTVNTEAFF.

This clone was seen just once. This rearrangement joins TRBV9 to TRBJ2-2, with TRBD1 matching over 8 bases. The CDR3 extends over 15 amino acids. J was trimmed by 6 bases and V by 2 bases; bases with no gene match: 6. Germline V gives CDR1 SGDLS, CDR2 YYNGEE. Here the CDR3 DNA reads TGTGCCAGCAGCGTTTCGACAGGGGACCCCGGGGAGCTGTTTTTT. The encoded protein is CASSVSTGDPGELFF.

This rearrangement joins TRBV6-5 to TRBJ1-1; 8 bases align to TRBD1. The germline V gene encodes CDR1 MNHEY and CDR2 SVGAGI. The junction had 6 bases not matched to a gene; V was cut back by 5 bases and J by 10 bases. The CDR3 runs to 12 residues. CDR3 protein: CASSRDRGVAFF. Here the CDR3 DNA reads TGTGCCAGCAGTCGAGACAGGGGAGTAGCTTTCTTT.

V is TRBV4-1 and J is TRBJ1-4; D may be TRBD1 (6 bases). The CDR3 contains 15 residues. Trimming took off 2 bases at V and 4 bases at J, with 11 bases between the two ends. Germline assignment: CDR1 MGHRA and CDR2 YSYEKL. CDR3 in DNA: TGCGCCAGCAGCCAAAACAGCAGGGGTAATGAAAAACTGTTTTTT. The encoded protein is CASSQNSRGNEKLFF.

This clone was found once. The V gene is TRBV5-4, the J gene TRBJ2-1; a weak D match, TRBD1 (5 bases). Trimming stripped 6 bases from V and 8 bases from J, with 15 bases between. This CDR3 has 13 residues. Germline-derived CDR1 and CDR2 are SGHNT and YYREEE (reference sequence). CDR3 residues: CASTGMTVDEQFF. The DNA for the CDR3 is TGTGCCAGCACAGGGATGACGGTCGATGAGCAGTTCTTC. Supplemented by reference TRBV5-4 and TRBJ2-1, the full variable domain reads ETGVTQSPTHLIKTRGQQVTLRCSSQSGHNTVSWYQQALGQGPQFIFQYYREEENGRGNFPPRFSGLQFPNYSSELNVNALELDDSALYLCASTGMTVDEQFFGPGTRLTVL.

The V call is TRBV4-1, the J call TRBJ1-1; 7 nucleotides match TRBD1. Trimming removed 5 bases from V and 11 bases from J; junction bases left unmatched: 8. Per germline, CDR1 MGHRA and CDR2 YSYEKL. There are 12 residues in the CDR3. The CDR3 DNA reads as TGCGCCAGCAGCTACCAGACAGGGATGGCTTTCTTT. It translates to CASSYQTGMAFF.

The V gene is TRBV7-9, the J gene TRBJ2-5; 8 bases align to TRBD1. The junction had 3 bases not matched to a gene; V was cut back by 2 bases and J by 1 base. The germline V gene has CDR1 SEHNR and CDR2 FQNEAQ (reference sequence). There are 15 residues in the CDR3. The CDR3 region has the DNA TGTGCCAGCAGCTTATTGGGACAGGCCCAAGAGACCCAGTACTTC. Encoded protein: CASSLLGQAQETQYF.

The chain is built from TRBV28 and TRBJ1-1; D may be TRBD1 (6 bases). V lost 5 bases, J lost 4 bases, and 14 bases lay in between. The CDR3 is made up of 14 amino acids. Germline V gene sequence: CDR1 MDHEN, CDR2 SYDVKM. The CDR3 coding sequence is TGTGCCAGCAGTCTTACAGGGAGGACCACTGAAGCTTTCTTT. It translates to CASSLTGRTTEAFF.

The rearrangement links TRBV6-6 to TRBJ2-7; TRBD1 matches at 8 bases. The germline V gene encodes CDR1 MNHNY and CDR2 SVGAGI (reference sequence). The CDR3 has 16 amino acids. Trimming removed 3 bases from V and 4 bases from J; junction bases left unmatched: 11. The CDR3 sequence: CASSYLRADRGYEQYF. The DNA of the CDR3 is TGTGCCAGCAGTTATTTACGCGCCGACAGGGGTTACGAGCAGTACTTC.